Below, one T cell receptor (beta chain) is given with its context. Its antigen is not identified. Some clones are missing from TCRdb's copy, which holds only in-frame ones; the method was immunoSEQ multiplex PCR. The sample holds 300,000 to 350,000 clones, 88% seen once. The V and J ends lost 0 bases and 3 bases, in that order; junction bases with no gene match: 6. The V gene's germline CDR1 is SGHRS and CDR2 YFSETQ. The CDR3 extends over 16 amino acids. The sample's treatment: about 20 received Ad26.COV2.S at low or high dose, single or two shots; five or six received placebo; per-sample allocation not given. Following the first vaccine or placebo injection, samples were taken on day 63. This record comes from a study of Ad26.COV2.S vaccination and SARS-CoV-2 variants. Study-wide background: Doses of Ad26.COV2.S were injected into muscle once or twice, 56 days apart. Study-level findings and limits: Vaccinees and placebo recipients showed similar non-spike TCR breadth. Vaccinees reportedly had broad spike-specific CD8+ and CD4+ T cell responses. Among vaccine recipients, spike-specific TCR breadth exceeded that of placebo recipients.

The sample was peripheral blood, taken in a trial of Ad26.COV2.S vaccine versus placebo. The clonotype comes from a person between 18 and 60 years old who received the Ad26.COV2.S COVID-19 vaccine or a placebo. The V call is TRBV5-1, the J call TRBJ2-7, with 10 bases lining up with TRBD1. The CDR3 coding sequence is TGCGCCAGCAGCTTGGAGCCCGGGACAGGGGACTACGAGCAGTACTTC. Translation gives CASSLEPGTGDYEQYF.